The 10 T cell receptor beta chains reported below all come from one sample, sequenced in a study of OX40 agonist ivuxolimab in advanced cancers. Measured with immunoSEQ multiplex PCR; TCRdb has only the in-frame clones, and not every one. The table has tens of thousands of clones, approximately 94% seen once; the top ten hold about a sixth. The specimen comprised CD4+ or CD8+ T cells sorted from blood, sampled in a trial of the OX40 agonist ivuxolimab. Receptors were obtained from an adult with an advanced solid tumor such as melanoma, head and neck, liver or kidney cancer.

J is TRBJ1-6 and V is TRBV27; D is undetermined. Deletions cut 1 base from V and 0 bases from J, with 7 bases between. This CDR3 is built from 16 residues. Per the germline V gene, CDR1 is MNHEY and CDR2 is SMNVEV (reference sequence). CDR3 coding DNA: TGTGCCAGCAGTTTATACCTGGGCTCCTATAATTCACCCCTCCACTTT. Protein sequence: CASSLYLGSYNSPLHF.

The V and J genes are TRBV10-1 and TRBJ1-1; tentative D call: TRBD1 (6 bases). The CDR3 spans 14 residues. The germline V and J ends were trimmed by 6 bases and 5 bases, with 16 bases remaining between them. The germline gives CDR1 WNHNN, CDR2 SYGVQD (reference sequence). CDR3 residues: CASSSRGFGTEAFF. The CDR3 DNA is TGCGCCAGCAGCTCCAGGGGTTTCGGGACTGAAGCTTTCTTT.

This clone has only one observation. This sequence joins TRBV9 and TRBJ1-1; D not certain. From germline, CDR1 is SGDLS and CDR2 YYNGEE. Trimming removed 2 bases from V and 4 bases from J, with 9 bases in between. The CDR3 covers 13 residues. CDR3 sequence: CASSVYKTTEAFF. The DNA of the CDR3 is TGTGCCAGCAGCGTCTACAAGACCACTGAAGCTTTCTTT.

The V and J genes are TRBV4-3 and TRBJ2-1; D gene unclear. In germline, CDR1 is LGHNA, CDR2 YSLEER. The germline V and J ends were trimmed by 0 bases and 8 bases, with 5 bases remaining between them. The CDR3 runs 12 residues. CDR3 coding DNA: TGCGCCAGCAGCCAAGATGGGGATGAGCAGTTCTTC. Translating it yields CASSQDGDEQFF.

This chain connects TRBV28 to TRBJ1-1, with D perhaps matching TRBD1 (5 bases). Trimming took 2 bases from V and 7 from J, leaving 26 bases between them. This CDR3 comprises 18 residues. Germline V CDR1 and CDR2: MDHEN, SYDVKM. CDR3 amino acids: CASSLGGRTRTLQDEAFF. The CDR3 region has the DNA TGTGCCAGCAGTTTAGGAGGTCGGACAAGGACCCTCCAAGATGAAGCTTTCTTT.

This clone was detected once. The chain is built from TRBV9 and TRBJ2-5; D possibly corresponds to TRBD2 (6 bases). Trimming pared 3 bases from V and 7 bases from J, leaving 28 bases between. Germline CDR1 reads SGDLS; CDR2 reads YYNGEE. The CDR3 has 18 residues. The DNA for the CDR3 is TGTGCCAGCAGCGGGCGGGACTCGGTAGGCTCCCCAGTGGGGACCCAGTACTTC. It translates to CASSGRDSVGSPVGTQYF.

The chain has TRBV14 and TRBJ1-2; D remains ambiguous. The V end was cut by 1 base, the J end by 2 bases, with 8 bases between. This CDR3 has 14 residues. From germline, CDR1 is SGHDN and CDR2 FVKESK. The CDR3 spells CASSQGSGNYGYTF. The CDR3 nucleotides read TGTGCCAGCAGCCAAGGGTCGGGCAACTATGGCTACACCTTC.

The chain joins TRBV10-3 to TRBJ2-7, with 7 nucleotides matching TRBD2. Germline CDR1 reads ENHRY; CDR2 reads SYGVKD. With 11 bases clipped from V and 5 bases from J, the junction kept 6 bases outside the gene matches. This CDR3 is 11 amino acids long. CDR3 region: CALGEGHEQYF. CDR3 in DNA: TGTGCCTTAGGGGAGGGGCACGAGCAGTACTTC.

The chain carries TRBV4-1 and TRBJ1-2; tentative D call: TRBD1 (6 bases). Germline CDR1 and CDR2: MGHRA and YSYEKL. CDR3 length: 14 residues. Trimming pared 1 base from V and 3 bases from J, leaving 9 bases between. As DNA, the CDR3 is TGCGCCAGCAGCCAAGGAGGGACATACTATGGCTACACCTTC. Translating it yields CASSQGGTYYGYTF.

V is TRBV19 and J is TRBJ1-6; 9 bases agree with TRBD1. Trimming cost V 6 bases and J 8 bases; bases outside gene matches: 11. The length of the CDR3 is 16 residues. Germline-derived CDR1 and CDR2 are LNHDA and SQIVND (reference sequence). CDR3 amino acids: CASSLRDRVNHSPLHF. The CDR3 DNA reads as TGTGCCAGTAGCCTCCGGGACAGGGTTAATCATTCACCCCTCCACTTT.